The clone carrying this T cell receptor beta chain was detected many times. What it binds is not known. One junction end does not reproduce the germline sequence, and a read error may be involved. Germline CDR1 and CDR2: GTSNPN and SVGIG (reference sequence). The CDR3 sequence is 11 residues long. Treatment meaning: oral pan-JAK inhibitor, 5-10 mg twice daily. The data belong to a study of CD8+ T cells in alopecia areata. Extracted from the samples, RNA was reverse transcribed into cDNA to serve as the sequencing template. The protocol was immunoSEQ multiplex PCR, while the TCRdb copy is restricted to in-frame clones and leaves out a portion. The sample has a few hundred thousand clones, approximately 70% seen once. Study results and limitations: Tofacitinib produced a significant decrease in scalp clonality and in expanded CD8+ clones among the top 100. On tofacitinib, scalp and blood still held many of the expanded lesional clones.

This sample comprised CD4+ T cells sorted from blood, obtained between weeks 43 and 45, from a patient treated with tofacitinib. The sequence was obtained from a human donor with alopecia areata. This chain links TRBV30 with TRBJ1-2; TRBD1 agrees at 7 bases. The CDR3 region is CAWSETGMGIF. CDR3 DNA: TGTGCCTGGAGTGAGACAGGGATGGGGATCTTC.